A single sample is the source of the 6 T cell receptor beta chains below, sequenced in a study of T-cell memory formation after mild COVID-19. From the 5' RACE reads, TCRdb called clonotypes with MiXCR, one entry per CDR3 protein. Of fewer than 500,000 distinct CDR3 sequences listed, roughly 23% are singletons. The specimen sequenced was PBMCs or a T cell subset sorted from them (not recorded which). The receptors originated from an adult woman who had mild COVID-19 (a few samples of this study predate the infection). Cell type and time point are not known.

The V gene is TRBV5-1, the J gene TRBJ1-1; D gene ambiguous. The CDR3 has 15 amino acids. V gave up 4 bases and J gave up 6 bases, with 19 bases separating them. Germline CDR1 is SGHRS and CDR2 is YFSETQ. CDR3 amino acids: CASSLPPVADSEAFF. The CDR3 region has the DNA TGCGCCAGCAGCCTCCCCCCGGTGGCTGATTCTGAAGCTTTCTTT.

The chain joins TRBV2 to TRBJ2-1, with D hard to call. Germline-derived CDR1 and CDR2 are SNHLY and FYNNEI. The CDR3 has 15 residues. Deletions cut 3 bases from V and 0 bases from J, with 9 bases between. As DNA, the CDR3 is TGTGCCAGCAGTGACCCGCGAGACTCCTACAATGAGCAGTTCTTC. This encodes CASSDPRDSYNEQFF. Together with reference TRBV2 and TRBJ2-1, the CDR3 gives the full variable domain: EPEVTQTPSHQVTQMGQEVILRCVPISNHLYFYWYRQILGQKVEFLVSFYNNEISEKSEIFDDQFSVERPDGSNFTLKIRSTKLEDSAMYFCASSDPRDSYNEQFFGPGTRLTVL.

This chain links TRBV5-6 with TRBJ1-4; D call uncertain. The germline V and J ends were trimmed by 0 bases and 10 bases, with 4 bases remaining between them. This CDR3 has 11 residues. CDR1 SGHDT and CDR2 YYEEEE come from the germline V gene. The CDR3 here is CASSLEGKLFF. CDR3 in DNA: TGTGCCAGCAGCTTGGAGGGAAAACTGTTTTTT.

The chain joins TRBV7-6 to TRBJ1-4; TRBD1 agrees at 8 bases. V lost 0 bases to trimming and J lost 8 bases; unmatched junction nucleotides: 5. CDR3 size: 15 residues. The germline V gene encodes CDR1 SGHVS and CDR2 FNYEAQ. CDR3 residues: CASSLAQGAREKLFF. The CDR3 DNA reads TGTGCCAGCAGCTTAGCGCAGGGGGCGCGCGAAAAACTGTTTTTT.

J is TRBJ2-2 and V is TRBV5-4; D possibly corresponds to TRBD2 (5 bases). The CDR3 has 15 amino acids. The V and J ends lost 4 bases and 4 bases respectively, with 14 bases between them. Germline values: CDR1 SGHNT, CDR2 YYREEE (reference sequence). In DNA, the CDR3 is TGTGCCAGCAGCAACCGGACTCGGGCCACCGGGGAGCTGTTTTTT. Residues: CASSNRTRATGELFF.

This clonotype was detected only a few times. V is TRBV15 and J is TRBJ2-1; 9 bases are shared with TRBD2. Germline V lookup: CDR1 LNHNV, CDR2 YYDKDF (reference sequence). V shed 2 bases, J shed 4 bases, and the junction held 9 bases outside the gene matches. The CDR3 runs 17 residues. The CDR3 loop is CATSRPRGGRAYNEQFF. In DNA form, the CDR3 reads TGTGCCACCAGCAGACCACGAGGCGGGAGGGCTTACAATGAGCAGTTCTTC.